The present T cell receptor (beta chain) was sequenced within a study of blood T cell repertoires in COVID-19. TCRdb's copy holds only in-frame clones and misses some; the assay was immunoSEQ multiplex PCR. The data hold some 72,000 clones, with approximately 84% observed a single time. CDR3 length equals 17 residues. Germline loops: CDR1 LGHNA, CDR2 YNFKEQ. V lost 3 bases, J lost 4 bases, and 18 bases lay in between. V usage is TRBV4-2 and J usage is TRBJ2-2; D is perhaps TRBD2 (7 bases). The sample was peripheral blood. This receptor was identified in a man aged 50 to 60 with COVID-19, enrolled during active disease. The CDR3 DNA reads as TGTGCCAGCAGCCAGGGGGCGACTAGCCCGATCACCGGGGAGCTGTTTTTT. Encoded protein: CASSQGATSPITGELFF.